These T cell receptor beta chains were read from a single sample in a study of T cell responses to AZD1222 COVID-19 vaccine. Sequencing was performed with immunoSEQ multiplex PCR; in TCRdb, only in-frame clones are kept and a portion is missing. The table records fewer than 200,000 clones, 90% to 95% of them present only once. The source was peripheral blood, collected on day 0 of MenACWY control vaccination. The receptors were gathered from an adult in good health. CDR3s include the opening cysteine and the closing phenylalanine or tryptophan. Each record gives: V gene, clone size, CDR3 length, J gene, D gene, CDR3 DNA, CDR3 protein. D genes are given only for firm matches. Only some rows state a clone size, as once, few, many or a class for expanded clones.

>TRBV3-1/TRBV3-2|NA|14|TRBJ1-2|NA
TGTGCCAGCAGCCAAGAAGCCGCTAACTATGGCTACACCTTC
CASSQEAANYGYTF
>TRBV19|NA|14|TRBJ1-5|NA
TGTGCCAGTAGGCCCGGGGGGGGCAATCAGCCCCAGCATTTT
CASRPGGGNQPQHF
>TRBV19|once|16|TRBJ1-5|NA
TGTGCCAGTAGTATAGCCGTAGACAGCGCGAATCAGCCCCAGCATTTT
CASSIAVDSANQPQHF
>TRBV5-1|NA|14|TRBJ1-2|NA
TGCGCCAGCAGCTTGGCCCCCATAAACTATGGCTACACCTTC
CASSLAPINYGYTF
>TRBV7-9|once|16|TRBJ2-7|NA
TGTGCCAGCAGCTTTTACGTAGGGCAGAACTCCTACGAGCAGTACTTC
CASSFYVGQNSYEQYF
>TRBV5-1|NA|18|TRBJ1-6|NA
TGCGCCAGCAGCTTGGCGCGGCCGGGGAGCTCCTATAATTCACCCCTCCACTTT
CASSLARPGSSYNSPLHF
>TRBV6-5|NA|14|TRBJ2-7|TRBD2
TGTGCCAGCAGTTCGCGCGGGACTAACTACGAGCAGTACTTC
CASSSRGTNYEQYF
>TRBV5-6|NA|13|TRBJ2-5|NA
TGTGCCAGCAGCTTAACAGCACAAGAGACCCAGTACTTC
CASSLTAQETQYF
>TRBV12-2|NA|16|TRBJ2-2|NA
TGTGCAAGTCGCTCGCACCGGGACAGGAACACCGGGGAGCTGTTTTTT
CASRSHRDRNTGELFF
>TRBV7-2|NA|14|TRBJ2-5|NA
TGTGCCAGCAGCTTACAGGTCCACCAAGAGACCCAGTACTTC
CASSLQVHQETQYF
>TRBV27|NA|14|TRBJ2-7|NA
TGTGCCAGCAGTCTGACCCCGAGCTCCTACGAGCAGTACTTC
CASSLTPSSYEQYF
>TRBV28|few|14|TRBJ1-1|NA
TGTGCCAGCAGTCTACAACGGGGAGGGACTGAAGCTTTCTTT
CASSLQRGGTEAFF
>TRBV11-3|NA|19|TRBJ2-7|TRBD2
TGTGCCAGCAGCTTAGATAGCGGGATGATTGGCAGAGAGTCCTACGAGCAGTACTTC
CASSLDSGMIGRESYEQYF
>TRBV5-4|NA|14|TRBJ1-3|NA
TGTGCCAGCAGCTTTGACAGGCCTGGAAACACCATATATTTT
CASSFDRPGNTIYF
>TRBV19|few|12|TRBJ2-7|NA
TGTGCCAGCCGGGGTGGCAGGTACGAGCAGTACTTC
CASRGGRYEQYF
>TRBV7-6|NA|14|TRBJ1-3|TRBD1
TGTGCCAGCAGCGACAGGGGCGCTGGAAACACCATATATTTT
CASSDRGAGNTIYF
>TRBV12-3/TRBV12-4|NA|13|TRBJ1-1|NA
TGTGCCAGCAGTTTCCAGGAGCACACTGAAGCTTTCTTT
CASSFQEHTEAFF
>TRBV28|NA|10|TRBJ2-3|NA
TGTGCCAGCAGCTCCAATACGCAGTATTTT
CASSSNTQYF
>TRBV19|once|16|TRBJ2-7|TRBD1
TGTGCCAGTAGTGGGGCCGGGACAGGGGTAGGATACGAGCAGTACTTC
CASSGAGTGVGYEQYF
>TRBV6-5|NA|14|TRBJ1-1|NA
TGTGCCAGCAGTCCTCAGGGGTGGAACACTGAAGCTTTCTTT
CASSPQGWNTEAFF
>TRBV6-2/TRBV6-3|NA|14|TRBJ2-7|NA
TGTGCCAGCAGTTACTCGGTAGCCTCCTACGAGCAGTACTTC
CASSYSVASYEQYF
>TRBV3-1/TRBV3-2|NA|15|TRBJ2-7|TRBD1
TGTGCCAGCAGCCAAGTCGGGACAGGGGCCCACGAGCAGTACTTC
CASSQVGTGAHEQYF
>TRBV18|NA|15|TRBJ2-3|NA
TGTGCCAGCTCACCGGGGAGCGGGAGCACAGATACGCAGTATTTT
CASSPGSGSTDTQYF
>TRBV7-6|NA|16|TRBJ2-7|TRBD1
TGTGCCAGCAGCTTAGCGGCGGGACAGGGCTCCTACGAGCAGTACTTC
CASSLAAGQGSYEQYF
>TRBV6-5|NA|15|TRBJ2-2|TRBD2
TGTGCCAGCAGTTATAGCGGGAGGGCGGACGGGGAGCTGTTTTTT
CASSYSGRADGELFF
>TRBV5-1|NA|11|TRBJ2-1|NA
TGCGCCAGCAGCCTCGGGACAGAGCAGTTCTTC
CASSLGTEQFF
>TRBV5-1|NA|16|TRBJ1-2|TRBD1
TGCGCCAGCAGCTTGGAAGGGTGGCCAGGGGGGGATGGCTACACCTTC
CASSLEGWPGGDGYTF
>TRBV3-1/TRBV3-2|NA|17|TRBJ2-1|TRBD2
TGTGCCAGCAGCCAAGCCCCTAGTCTAGCGGAGGACAATGAGCAGTTCTTC
CASSQAPSLAEDNEQFF